This note documents a single TCR beta chain sequence. The V gene's germline CDR1 is SGHRS and CDR2 YFSETQ. V was shortened by 4 bases and J by 0 bases, with 11 bases between the two germline ends. The CDR3 is 15 residues long. The entry originates in a study of blood T cell repertoires in COVID-19. Study overall: Specimens from acute and convalescent COVID-19 originated in the United States, Italy and Spain. T cells, B-cell-depleted T cells, or PBMCs supplied cDNA or gDNA.

Authors' data handling: Counts of nucleated cells, estimated from reference gene primer amplification, were obtained. Some clones are missing from TCRdb's copy, which holds only in-frame ones; the method was immunoSEQ multiplex PCR. The V and J calls and clone size come from that table; D and trimming were worked out from the DNA. Of 300,000 to 400,000 clones listed, around 87% were seen once; the top ten hold 6% to 7%. Followed over time, Seattle patients had been enrolled while infection was active. This clonotype originated in a woman between 50 and 59 years old with COVID-19, enrolled during active disease. The chain uses TRBV5-1 and TRBJ2-1; D not resolved. Specimen: peripheral blood. The CDR3 reads CASSVDTSSYNEQFF. The CDR3 nucleotides are TGCGCCAGCAGCGTAGACACGAGCTCCTACAATGAGCAGTTCTTC.